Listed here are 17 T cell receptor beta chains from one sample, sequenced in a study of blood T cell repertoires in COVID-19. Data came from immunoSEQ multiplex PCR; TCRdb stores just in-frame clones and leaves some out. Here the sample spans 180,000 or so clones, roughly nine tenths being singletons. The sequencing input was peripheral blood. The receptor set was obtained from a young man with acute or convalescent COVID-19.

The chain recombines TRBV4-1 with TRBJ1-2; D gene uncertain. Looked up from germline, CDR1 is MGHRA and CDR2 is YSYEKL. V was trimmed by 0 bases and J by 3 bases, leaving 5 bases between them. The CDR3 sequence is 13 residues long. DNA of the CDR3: TGCGCCAGCAGCCAAGATCACTACTATGGCTACACCTTC. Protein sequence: CASSQDHYYGYTF.

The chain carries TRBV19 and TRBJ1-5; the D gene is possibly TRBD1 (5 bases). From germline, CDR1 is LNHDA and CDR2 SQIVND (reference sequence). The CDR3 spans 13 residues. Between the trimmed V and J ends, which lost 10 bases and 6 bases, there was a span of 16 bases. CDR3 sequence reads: CATPAGRGQPQHF. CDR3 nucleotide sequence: TGTGCCACCCCAGCGGGGCGAGGTCAGCCCCAGCATTTT.

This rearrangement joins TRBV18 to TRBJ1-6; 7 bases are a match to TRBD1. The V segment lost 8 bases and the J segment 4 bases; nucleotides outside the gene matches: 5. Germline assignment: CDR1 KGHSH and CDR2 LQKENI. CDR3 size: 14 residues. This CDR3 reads CASKDRTYNSPLHF. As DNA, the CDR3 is TGTGCCAGCAAGGACAGGACTTATAATTCACCCCTCCACTTT.

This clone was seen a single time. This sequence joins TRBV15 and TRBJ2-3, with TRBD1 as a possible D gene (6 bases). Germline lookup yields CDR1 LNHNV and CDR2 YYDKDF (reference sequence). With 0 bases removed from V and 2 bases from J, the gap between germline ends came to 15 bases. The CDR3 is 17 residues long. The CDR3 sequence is CATSRDRGTSFTDTQYF. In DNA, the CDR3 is TGTGCCACCAGCAGAGATAGGGGGACCTCCTTCACAGATACGCAGTATTTT.

CDR3 residues: CASSPPGTAYEKLFF. The CDR3 bases are TGTGCCAGCAGCCCCCCCGGGACAGCATACGAAAAACTGTTTTTT. The chain joins TRBV7-9 to TRBJ1-4, with 7 bases that match TRBD1. The ends lost 5 bases at V and 8 bases at J; junction bases unmatched: 11. Germline-derived CDR1 and CDR2 are SEHNR and FQNEAQ (reference sequence). The CDR3 loop spans 15 amino acids.

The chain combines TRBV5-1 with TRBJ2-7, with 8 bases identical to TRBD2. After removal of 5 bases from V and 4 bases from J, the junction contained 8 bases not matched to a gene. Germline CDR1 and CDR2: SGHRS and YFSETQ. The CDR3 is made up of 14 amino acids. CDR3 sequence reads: CASRGAGGGYEQYF. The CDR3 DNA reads TGCGCCAGCAGGGGCGCGGGGGGTGGTTACGAGCAGTACTTC.

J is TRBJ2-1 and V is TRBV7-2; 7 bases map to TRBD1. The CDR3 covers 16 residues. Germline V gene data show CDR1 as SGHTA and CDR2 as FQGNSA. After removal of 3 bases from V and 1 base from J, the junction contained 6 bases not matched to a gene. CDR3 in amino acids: CASSFHRGGSYNEQFF. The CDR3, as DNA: TGTGCCAGCAGCTTTCACAGGGGTGGGTCCTACAATGAGCAGTTCTTC.

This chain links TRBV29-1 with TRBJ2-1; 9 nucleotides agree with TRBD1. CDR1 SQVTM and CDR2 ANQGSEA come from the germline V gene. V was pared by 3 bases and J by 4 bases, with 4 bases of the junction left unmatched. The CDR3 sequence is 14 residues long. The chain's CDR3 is CSVEGQGGYNEQFF. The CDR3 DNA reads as TGCAGCGTTGAGGGACAGGGAGGATACAATGAGCAGTTCTTC.

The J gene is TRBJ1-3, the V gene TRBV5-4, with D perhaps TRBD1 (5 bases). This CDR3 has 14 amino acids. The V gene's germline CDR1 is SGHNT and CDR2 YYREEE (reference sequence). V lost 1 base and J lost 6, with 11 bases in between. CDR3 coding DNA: TGTGCCAGCAGCTTGTGGGGGGGAGAAAACACCATATATTTT. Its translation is CASSLWGGENTIYF.

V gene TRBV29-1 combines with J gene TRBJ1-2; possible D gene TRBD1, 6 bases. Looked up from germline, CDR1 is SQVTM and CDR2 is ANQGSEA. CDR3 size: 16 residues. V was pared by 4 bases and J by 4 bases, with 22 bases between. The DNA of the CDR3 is TGCAGCGTTGTATGGGACAACCAACGAAGGGGCTATGGCTACACCTTC. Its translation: CSVVWDNQRRGYGYTF.

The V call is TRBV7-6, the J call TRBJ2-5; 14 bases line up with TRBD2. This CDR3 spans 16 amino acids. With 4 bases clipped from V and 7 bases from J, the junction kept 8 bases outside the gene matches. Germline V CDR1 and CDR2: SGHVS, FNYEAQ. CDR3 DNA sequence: TGTGCCAGCAGCTCTAGGACTAGCGGGGGGCTGTCGACCCAGTACTTC. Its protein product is CASSSRTSGGLSTQYF.

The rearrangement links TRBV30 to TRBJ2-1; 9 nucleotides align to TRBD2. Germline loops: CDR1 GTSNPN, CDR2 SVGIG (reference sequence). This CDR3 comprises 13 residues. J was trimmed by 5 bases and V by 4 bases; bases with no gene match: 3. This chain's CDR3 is CAWTSGVDNEQFF. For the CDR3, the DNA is TGTGCCTGGACTAGCGGGGTAGACAATGAGCAGTTCTTC.

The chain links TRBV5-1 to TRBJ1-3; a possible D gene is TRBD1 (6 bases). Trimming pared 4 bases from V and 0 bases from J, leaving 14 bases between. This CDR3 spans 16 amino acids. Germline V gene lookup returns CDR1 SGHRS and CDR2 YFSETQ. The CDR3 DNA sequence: TGCGCCAGCAGCCCCGGACAGCACCGCTCTGGAAACACCATATATTTT. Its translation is CASSPGQHRSGNTIYF.

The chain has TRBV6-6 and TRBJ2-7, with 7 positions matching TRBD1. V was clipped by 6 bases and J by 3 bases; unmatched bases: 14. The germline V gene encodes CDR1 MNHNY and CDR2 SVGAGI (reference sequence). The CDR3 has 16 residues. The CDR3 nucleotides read TGTGCCAGCAGAGGCACGACAGGGCCAGAGGTCTACGAGCAGTACGTC. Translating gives CASRGTTGPEVYEQYV.

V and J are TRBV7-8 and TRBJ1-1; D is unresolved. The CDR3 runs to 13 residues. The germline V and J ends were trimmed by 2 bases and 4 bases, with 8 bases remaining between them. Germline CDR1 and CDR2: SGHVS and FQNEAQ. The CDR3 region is CASSLSGFTEAFF. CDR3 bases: TGTGCCAGCAGCTTAAGTGGCTTCACTGAAGCTTTCTTT.

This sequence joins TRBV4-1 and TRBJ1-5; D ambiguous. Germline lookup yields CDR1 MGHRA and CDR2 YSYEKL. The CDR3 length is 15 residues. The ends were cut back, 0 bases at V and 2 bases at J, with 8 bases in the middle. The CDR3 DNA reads TGCGCCAGCAGCCAAGATGACGGAGGCAATCAGCCCCAGCATTTT. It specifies CASSQDDGGNQPQHF.

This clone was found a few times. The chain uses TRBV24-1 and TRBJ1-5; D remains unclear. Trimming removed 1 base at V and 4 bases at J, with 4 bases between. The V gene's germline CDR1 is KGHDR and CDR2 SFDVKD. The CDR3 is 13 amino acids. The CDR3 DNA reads TGTGCCACCAGTGATTTCGGTAATCAGCCCCAGCATTTT. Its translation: CATSDFGNQPQHF.